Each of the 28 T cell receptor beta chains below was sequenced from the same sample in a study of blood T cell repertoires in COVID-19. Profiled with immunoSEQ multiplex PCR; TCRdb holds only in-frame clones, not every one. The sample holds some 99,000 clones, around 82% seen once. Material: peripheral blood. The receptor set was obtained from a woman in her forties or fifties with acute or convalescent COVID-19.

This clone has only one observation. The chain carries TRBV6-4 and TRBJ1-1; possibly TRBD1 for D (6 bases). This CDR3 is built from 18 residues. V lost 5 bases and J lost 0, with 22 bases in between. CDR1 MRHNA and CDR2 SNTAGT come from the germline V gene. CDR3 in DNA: TGTGCCAGCAGTCCGGGGGGCGCTGGGTTGGCCATGAACACTGAAGCTTTCTTT. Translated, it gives CASSPGGAGLAMNTEAFF.

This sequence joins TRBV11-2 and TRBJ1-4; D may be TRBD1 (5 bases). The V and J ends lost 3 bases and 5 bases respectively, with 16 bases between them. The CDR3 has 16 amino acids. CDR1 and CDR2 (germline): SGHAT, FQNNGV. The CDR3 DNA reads TGTGCCAGCAGCTTTCGAACAGGAGCCCAGAATGAAAAACTGTTTTTT. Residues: CASSFRTGAQNEKLFF.

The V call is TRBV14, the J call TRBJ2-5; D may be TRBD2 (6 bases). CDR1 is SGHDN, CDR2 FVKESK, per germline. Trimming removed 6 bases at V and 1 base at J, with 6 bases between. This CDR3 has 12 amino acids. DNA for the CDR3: TGTGCCAGCAGGCGGGGCCAAGAGACCCAGTACTTC. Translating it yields CASRRGQETQYF.

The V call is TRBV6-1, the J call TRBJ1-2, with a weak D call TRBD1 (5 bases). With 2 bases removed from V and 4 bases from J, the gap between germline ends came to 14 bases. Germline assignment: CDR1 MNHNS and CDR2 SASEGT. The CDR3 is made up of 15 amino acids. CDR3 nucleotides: TGTGCCAGCAGTGAATTCGGGGGAGGGACCTATGGCTACACCTTC. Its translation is CASSEFGGGTYGYTF.

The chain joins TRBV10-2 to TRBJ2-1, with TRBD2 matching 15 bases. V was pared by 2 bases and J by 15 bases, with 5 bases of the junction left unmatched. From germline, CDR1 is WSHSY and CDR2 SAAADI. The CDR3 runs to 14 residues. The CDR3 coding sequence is TGCGCCAGCAGTGAGGCGGGACTAGCGGGGGGTGCGTTCTTC. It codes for CASSEAGLAGGAFF.

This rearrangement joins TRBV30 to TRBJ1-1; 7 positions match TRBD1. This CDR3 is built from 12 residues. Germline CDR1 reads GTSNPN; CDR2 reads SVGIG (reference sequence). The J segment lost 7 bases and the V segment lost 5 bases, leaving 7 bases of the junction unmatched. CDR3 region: CAWGRDSDEAFF. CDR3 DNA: TGTGCCTGGGGAAGGGACAGTGATGAAGCTTTCTTT.

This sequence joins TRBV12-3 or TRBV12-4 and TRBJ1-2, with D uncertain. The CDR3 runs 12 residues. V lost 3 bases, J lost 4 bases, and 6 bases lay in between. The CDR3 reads CASSFNSYGYTF. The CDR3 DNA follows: TGTGCCAGCAGTTTTAACAGCTATGGCTACACCTTC.

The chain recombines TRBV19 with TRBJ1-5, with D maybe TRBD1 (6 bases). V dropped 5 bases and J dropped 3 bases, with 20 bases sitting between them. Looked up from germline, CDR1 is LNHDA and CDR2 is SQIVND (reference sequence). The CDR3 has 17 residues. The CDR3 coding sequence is TGTGCCAGTAGTCAGAATGGACAGACCACCTACAATCAGCCCCAGCATTTT. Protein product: CASSQNGQTTYNQPQHF. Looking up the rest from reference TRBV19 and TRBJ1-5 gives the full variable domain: DGGITQSPKYLFRKEGQNVTLSCEQNLNHDAMYWYRQDPGQGLRLIYYSQIVNDFQKGDIAEGYSVSREKKESFPLTVTSAQKNPTAFYLCASSQNGQTTYNQPQHFGDGTRLSIL.

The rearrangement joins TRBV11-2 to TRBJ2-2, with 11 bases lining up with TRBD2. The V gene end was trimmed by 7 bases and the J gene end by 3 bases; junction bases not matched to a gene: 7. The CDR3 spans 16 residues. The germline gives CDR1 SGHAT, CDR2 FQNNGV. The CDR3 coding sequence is TGTGCCAGCACCCACGGGACTAGCGGCTACACCGGGGAGCTGTTTTTT. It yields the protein CASTHGTSGYTGELFF.

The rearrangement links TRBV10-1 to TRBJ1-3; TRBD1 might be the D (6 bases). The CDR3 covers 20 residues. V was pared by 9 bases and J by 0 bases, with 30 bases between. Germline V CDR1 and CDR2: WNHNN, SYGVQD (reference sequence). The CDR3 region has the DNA TGCGCCAGGCAGTCAGGTCCATGGGAACAGGGCCGAGTCTCTGGAAACACCATATATTTT. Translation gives CARQSGPWEQGRVSGNTIYF.

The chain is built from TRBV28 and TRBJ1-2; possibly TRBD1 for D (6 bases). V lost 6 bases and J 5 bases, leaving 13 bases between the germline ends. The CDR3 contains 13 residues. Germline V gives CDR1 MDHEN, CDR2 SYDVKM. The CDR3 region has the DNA TGTGCCAGCAGCCCGACAGGAGATTATGGCTACACCTTC. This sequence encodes CASSPTGDYGYTF.

CDR3 nucleotides: TGCAGCGCGGCCTCCTCCGTCTCTGGAAACACCATATATTTT. Protein product: CSAASSVSGNTIYF. The V call is TRBV29-1, the J call TRBJ1-3; D not resolved. Germline CDR1 and CDR2: SQVTM and ANQGSEA. This CDR3 is 14 amino acids long. The ends were cut back, 7 bases at V and 0 bases at J, with 13 bases in the middle.

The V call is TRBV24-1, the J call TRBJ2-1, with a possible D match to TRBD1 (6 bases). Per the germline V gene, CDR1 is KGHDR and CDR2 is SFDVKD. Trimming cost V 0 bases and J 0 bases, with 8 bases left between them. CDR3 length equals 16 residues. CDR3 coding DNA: TGTGCCACCAGTGATTTGAAGGGGGACTCCTACAATGAGCAGTTCTTC. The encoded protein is CATSDLKGDSYNEQFF.

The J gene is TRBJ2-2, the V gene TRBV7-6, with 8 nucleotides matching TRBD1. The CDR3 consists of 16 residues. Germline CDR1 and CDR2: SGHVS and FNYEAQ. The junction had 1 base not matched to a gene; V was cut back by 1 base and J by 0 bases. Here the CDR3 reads CASSLGDRPNTGELFF. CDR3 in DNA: TGTGCCAGCAGCTTAGGGGACAGGCCGAACACCGGGGAGCTGTTTTTT.

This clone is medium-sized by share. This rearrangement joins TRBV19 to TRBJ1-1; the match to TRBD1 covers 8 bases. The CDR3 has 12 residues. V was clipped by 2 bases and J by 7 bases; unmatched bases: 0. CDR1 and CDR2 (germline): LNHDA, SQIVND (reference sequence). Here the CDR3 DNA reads TGTGCCAGTAGTATAACAGGGGGTGAAGCTTTCTTT. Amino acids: CASSITGGEAFF.

CDR3 DNA sequence: TGTGCCGTCCGGGACAGGGTTACTGAAGCTTTCTTT. Residues: CAVRDRVTEAFF. The chain combines TRBV6-5 with TRBJ1-1; 9 bases match TRBD1. Per the germline V gene, CDR1 is MNHEY and CDR2 is SVGAGI. With V trimmed by 11 bases and J by 5 bases, 6 bases remained unmatched. The CDR3 sequence is 12 residues long.

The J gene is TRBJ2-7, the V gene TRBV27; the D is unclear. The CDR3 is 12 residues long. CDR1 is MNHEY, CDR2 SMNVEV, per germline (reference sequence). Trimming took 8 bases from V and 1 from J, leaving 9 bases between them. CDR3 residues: CASVSLSYEQYF. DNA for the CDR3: TGTGCCAGCGTAAGCCTGTCCTACGAGCAGTACTTC.

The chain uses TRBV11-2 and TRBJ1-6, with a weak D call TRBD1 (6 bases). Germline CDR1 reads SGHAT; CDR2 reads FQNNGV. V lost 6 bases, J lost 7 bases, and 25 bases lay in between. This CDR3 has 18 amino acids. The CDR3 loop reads CASSSRGWGATGNSPLHF. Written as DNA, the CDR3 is TGTGCCAGCAGTTCCAGGGGTTGGGGCGCCACGGGGAATTCACCCCTCCACTTT.

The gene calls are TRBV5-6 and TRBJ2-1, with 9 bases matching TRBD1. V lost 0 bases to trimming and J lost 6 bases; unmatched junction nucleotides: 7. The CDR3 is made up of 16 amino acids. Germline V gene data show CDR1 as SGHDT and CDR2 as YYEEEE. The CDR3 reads CASSLGGQGMSNEQFF. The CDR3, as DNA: TGTGCCAGCAGCTTGGGGGGACAGGGTATGTCCAATGAGCAGTTCTTC. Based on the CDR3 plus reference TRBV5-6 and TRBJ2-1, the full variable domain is DAGVTQSPTHLIKTRGQQVTLRCSPKSGHDTVSWYQQALGQGPQFIFQYYEEEERQRGNFPDRFSGHQFPNYSSELNVNALLLGDSALYLCASSLGGQGMSNEQFFGPGTRLTVL.

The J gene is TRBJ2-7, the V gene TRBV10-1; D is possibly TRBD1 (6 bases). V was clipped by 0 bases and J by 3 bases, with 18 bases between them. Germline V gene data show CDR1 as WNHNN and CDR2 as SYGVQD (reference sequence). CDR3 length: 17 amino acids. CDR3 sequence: CASSESRRRSGDYEQYF. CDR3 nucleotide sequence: TGCGCCAGCAGTGAGTCGAGACGTCGGTCAGGGGACTACGAGCAGTACTTC.

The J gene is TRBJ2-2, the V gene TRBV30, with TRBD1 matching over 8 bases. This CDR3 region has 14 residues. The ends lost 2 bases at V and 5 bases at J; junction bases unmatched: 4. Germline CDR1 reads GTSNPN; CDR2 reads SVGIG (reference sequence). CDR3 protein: CAWSTTGGTGELFF. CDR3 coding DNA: TGTGCCTGGAGTACCACAGGGGGTACCGGGGAGCTGTTTTTT.

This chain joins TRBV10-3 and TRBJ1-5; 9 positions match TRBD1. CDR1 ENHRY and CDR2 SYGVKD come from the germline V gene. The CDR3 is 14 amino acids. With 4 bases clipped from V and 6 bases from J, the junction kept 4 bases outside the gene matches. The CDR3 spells CAISGDRAGQPQHF. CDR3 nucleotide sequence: TGTGCCATCAGTGGGGACAGGGCAGGTCAGCCCCAGCATTTT.

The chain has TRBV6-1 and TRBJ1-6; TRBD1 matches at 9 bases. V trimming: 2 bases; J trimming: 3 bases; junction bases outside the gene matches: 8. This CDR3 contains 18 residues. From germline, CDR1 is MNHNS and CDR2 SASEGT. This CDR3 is CASSESGTGLLYNSPLHF. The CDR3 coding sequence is TGTGCCAGCAGTGAAAGTGGGACAGGGCTTCTCTATAATTCACCCCTCCACTTT.

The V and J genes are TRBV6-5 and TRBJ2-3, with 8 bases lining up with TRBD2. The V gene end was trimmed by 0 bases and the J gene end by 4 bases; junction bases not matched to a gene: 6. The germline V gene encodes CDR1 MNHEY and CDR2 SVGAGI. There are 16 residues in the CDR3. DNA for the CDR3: TGTGCCAGCAGTTACTCAGAGCGGGGGCTCGCAGATACGCAGTATTTT. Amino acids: CASSYSERGLADTQYF.

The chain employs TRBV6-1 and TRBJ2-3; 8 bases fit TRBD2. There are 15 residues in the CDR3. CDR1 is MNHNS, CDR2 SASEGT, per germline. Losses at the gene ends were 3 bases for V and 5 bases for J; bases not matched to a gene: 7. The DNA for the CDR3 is TGTGCCAGCAGTGATTACAGGCGGGGGGTAGATACGCAGTATTTT. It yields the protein CASSDYRRGVDTQYF.

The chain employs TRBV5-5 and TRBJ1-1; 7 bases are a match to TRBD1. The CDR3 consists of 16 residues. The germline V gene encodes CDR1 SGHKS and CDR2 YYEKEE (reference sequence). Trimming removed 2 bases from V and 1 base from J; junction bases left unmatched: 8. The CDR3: CASSLLPGQTNTEAFF. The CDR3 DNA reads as TGTGCCAGCAGCTTATTACCGGGACAGACGAACACTGAAGCTTTCTTT.

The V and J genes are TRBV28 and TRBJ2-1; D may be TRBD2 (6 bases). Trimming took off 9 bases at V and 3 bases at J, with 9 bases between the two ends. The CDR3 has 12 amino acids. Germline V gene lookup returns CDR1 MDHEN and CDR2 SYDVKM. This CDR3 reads CASSGFYNEQFF. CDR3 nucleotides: TGTGCCAGTAGCGGATTCTACAATGAGCAGTTCTTC.

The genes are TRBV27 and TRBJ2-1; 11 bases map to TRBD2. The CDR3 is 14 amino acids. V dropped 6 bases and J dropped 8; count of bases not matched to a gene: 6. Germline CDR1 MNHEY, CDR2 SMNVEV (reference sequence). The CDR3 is CASRRLAGRDEQFF. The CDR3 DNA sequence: TGTGCCAGCAGACGACTAGCGGGGCGTGATGAGCAGTTCTTC.